This record looks at one TCR delta chain sequence and its context. The specificity of this receptor is unknown. Base qualities are not recorded, but no much larger clone differs from it by a single base. Thymic samples were depleted of alphabeta T cells, then CD3+ TCRVdelta1+ TCRVdelta2- thymocytes were FACS-sorted. The purity of the sorted Vdelta1+ thymocytes fell between roughly 97% and 99.6%. The thymic specimens were obtained from 7 to 9 paediatric patients, aged about 5 days to 15 months, who were having corrective cardiac surgery. Thymic tissue was dispersed, and mononuclear cells were isolated on a Histopaque-1077 density gradient. The staining antibodies were anti-TCRVdelta1 clone TS8.2, anti-TCRVdelta2 clone B6, anti-CD3 clone HIT3a and anti-TCRalphabeta clone IP26. RNA extraction was performed with the RNeasy mini kit, and reverse transcription was done with Superscript III. Multiplex PCR was used to generate CDR3 amplicons, with pooled V-gene forward primers and a constant-region reverse primer carrying Illumina adaptor overhangs. Amplicons were gel-purified, then indexed with Nextera index primers over approximately 8 extra PCR cycles and purified with AMPure XP beads. The libraries were sequenced on an Illumina MiSeq using paired-end 250 bp reads, dual indexing and an approximately 20% PhiX spike-in. Per the source publication's procedure: Read quality was checked with FastQC, and TRG read pairs were merged using ea-utils fastq-join. IMGT/HighV-QUEST was used to annotate sequences, retaining only productive sequences with an unambiguous V-gene assignment, and each clonotype was defined by an identical CDR3 sequence. For downstream analysis, the tools were VDJtools 1.1.1, tcR 2.2.3, Treemap and vegan Shannon diversity in R 3.4.4. The public reads were reprocessed by TCRdb using CATT, and rows of matching DNA were later combined. TCRdb's processing, not the authors' own work, is the source of the V and J calls. This sample is represented by around 76,000 delta-chain clones; more than 30% of them were singletons. About 0.26% of the sample is taken by the ten largest.

Germline trimming: 4 bases from V, 10 bases from J; junction bases outside gene matches: 11. The germline V gene supplies CDR1 TSWWSYY and CDR2 QGS. Reading from cysteine to phenylalanine, the CDR3 counts 14 amino acids. Left in the record is the CDR3 DNA by itself, 42 bases read in frame from the first base. The data derive from a study of Vδ1+ human thymocytes (dated by TCRdb to the late 2010s). Turning to the overall study: As a data resource, the study described the mRNA-level TRG and TRD CDR3 repertoires of highly purified Vdelta1+ thymocytes obtained from young children. The multiplex-based CDR3 amplicon strategy had previously been validated against 5'RACE-based CDR3 amplicon generation methods. What the authors observed across the whole study: Because no clustering by age or sex was observed, donors were not stratified by these variables in the analyses. About 21% of thymic TRD sequences were found to be Vdelta2 (and few were Vdelta3) despite high sort purity, in contrast to peripheral blood Vdelta1+ controls. Because unexpected Vdelta2 sequences could lead to misinterpretation of bulk repertoire data, the authors recommended using highly purified populations and single-cell validation. Many TRG clonotypes were found to be shared between donors (up to about 6.9x10^3), whereas TRD repertoires were found to be essentially private (max roughly 120 shared). In contrast to oligoclonal peripheral blood repertoires, thymic TRG and TRD repertoires appeared to be highly polyclonal with Gaussian CDR3 length distributions.

This chain joins TRDV1 to TRDJ1; the central 8 bases match TRDD2. Sample: Vdelta1+ gamma-delta thymocytes from the thymus. The cell subset or site label of this sample denotes: FACS-sorted CD3+ TCRalphabeta- TCRVdelta1+ TCRVdelta2- thymocytes. The receptor was isolated from a boy under two years old who had congenital heart surgery. CDR3 sequence: CALGGVFLPPLLIF. The sequence in DNA is TGTGCTCTTGGGGGGGTCTTCCTACCCCCCTTACTCATCTTT.